This T cell receptor beta chain is drawn from a study of blood T cell repertoires in COVID-19. The wider study: Collection of acute and convalescent COVID-19 samples took place in the United States, Italy and Spain.

CDR3 size: 15 residues. V shed 1 base and J 3 bases; nucleotides not matched to a gene: 1. CDR1 is SEHNR and CDR2 is FQNEAQ in the germline V gene (reference sequence). Those who participated ranged in age from roughly 18 to 95 years and resided in about 24 US areas. Clinical history reported by participants formed the basis on which cohorts were assigned. Cohort 3 donors were reported recovered after two negative PCRs, clearance, or symptom resolution. Measured with immunoSEQ multiplex PCR; TCRdb has only the in-frame clones, and not every one. The table records 250,000 to 350,000 clones, approximately 90% of them present only once.

Sample: PBMCs or T cells enriched from blood (not recorded which). The TCR was taken from a woman aged 18-29 years who had recovered from COVID-19. J is TRBJ2-1 and V is TRBV7-9; 9 positions match TRBD2. The CDR3 protein is CASSLVSGGYNEQFF. CDR3 DNA sequence: TGTGCCAGCAGCTTAGTTAGCGGGGGCTACAATGAGCAGTTCTTC.